Following are 20 T cell receptor beta chains from one sample sequenced in a study of shared clonotypes between healthy human individuals. TCRdb's table, derived via immunoSEQ multiplex PCR, lists solely in-frame clones and lacks some. The repertoire consists of about 2.3 million clones, with 92% occurring once and the leading ten covering 0.37%. Material for sequencing was naive CD4+ T cells from PBMCs. Sample subset: CD45RA+ positively selected. These receptor sequences come from a man between 18 and 29 years old in good health. Some clones in this sample may be carry-over from other donors' samples.

V and J are TRBV7-9 and TRBJ2-7; maybe TRBD2 (6 bases). Trimming took 4 bases from V and 3 from J, leaving 16 bases between them. Germline values: CDR1 SEHNR, CDR2 FQNEAQ (reference sequence). This CDR3 contains 15 residues. The CDR3 region has the DNA TGTGCCAGCAGCTCCCAACGGGACTGGCACTACGAGCAGTACTTC. Translating it yields CASSSQRDWHYEQYF. Filled out from reference TRBV7-9 and TRBJ2-7, the complete variable domain reads DTGVSQNPRHKITKRGQNVTFRCDPISEHNRLYWYRQTLGQGPEFLTYFQNEAQLEKSRLLSDRFSAERPKGSFSTLEIQRTEQGDSAMYLCASSSQRDWHYEQYFGPGTRLTVT.

This chain uses TRBV19 with TRBJ1-5; 7 positions agree with TRBD1. The germline CDR1 and CDR2 sequences are LNHDA and SQIVND (reference sequence). Trimming at V came to 4 bases and at J to 8 bases, leaving 11 bases not matched to a gene. The CDR3 is 15 residues long. CDR3 region: CASSRGDSGREPQHF. DNA of the CDR3: TGTGCCAGTAGTAGAGGGGACAGTGGAAGAGAGCCCCAGCATTTT.

The count of this clone is one. The chain recombines TRBV28 with TRBJ2-7; D tentatively fits TRBD1 or TRBD2 (5 bases each). V shed 7 bases and J shed 0 bases, with 19 bases lying between them. CDR1 is MDHEN, CDR2 SYDVKM, per germline. The CDR3 totals 16 residues. CDR3 loop: CASTGRGPASSYEQYF. The CDR3 DNA sequence: TGTGCCAGCACTGGAAGGGGACCGGCGAGCTCCTACGAGCAGTACTTC.

The chain couples TRBV18 to TRBJ1-1, with D unclear. The CDR3 has 11 amino acids. Trimming shortened V by 6 bases and J by 8 bases, and 10 bases separated the two germline ends. Germline-derived CDR1 and CDR2 are KGHSH and LQKENI. The CDR3 spells CASSSSIEAFF. CDR3 coding DNA: TGTGCCAGCTCCTCCAGTATAGAAGCTTTCTTT. Together with reference TRBV18 and TRBJ1-1, the CDR3 gives the full variable domain: NAGVMQNPRHLVRRRGQEARLRCSPMKGHSHVYWYRQLPEEGLKFMVYLQKENIIDESGMPKERFSAEFPKEGPSILRIQQVVRGDSAAYFCASSSSIEAFFGQGTRLTVV.

This chain joins TRBV5-1 and TRBJ1-2; 8 bases are a match to TRBD1. The CDR3 spans 14 residues. V was clipped by 4 bases and J by 6 bases; unmatched bases: 8. The germline gives CDR1 SGHRS, CDR2 YFSETQ. DNA for the CDR3: TGCGCCAGCAGCCCCCGGGACAGGACTGATGGCTACACCTTC. This encodes CASSPRDRTDGYTF.

This chain joins TRBV5-1 and TRBJ2-1; 11 bases line up with TRBD2. The trim removed 1 base at V and 8 bases at J, leaving 5 bases unmatched. Germline V lookup: CDR1 SGHRS, CDR2 YFSETQ. The CDR3 contains 15 residues. The CDR3 coding sequence is TGCGCCAGCAGCTTGATACTAGCGGGAGAGGATGAGCAGTTCTTC. Its translation: CASSLILAGEDEQFF. Based on the CDR3 plus reference TRBV5-1 and TRBJ2-1, the full variable domain is KAGVTQTPRYLIKTRGQQVTLSCSPISGHRSVSWYQQTPGQGLQFLFEYFSETQRNKGNFPGRFSGRQFSNSRSEMNVSTLELGDSALYLCASSLILAGEDEQFFGPGTRLTVL.

The V gene is TRBV6-5, the J gene TRBJ1-6; 8 bases align to TRBD1. The trim removed 2 bases at V and 6 bases at J, leaving 6 bases unmatched. The CDR3 loop spans 16 amino acids. Germline V lookup: CDR1 MNHEY, CDR2 SVGAGI. Here the CDR3 DNA reads TGTGCCAGCAGTTACACTAGACAGGGGAGTAATTCACCCCTCCACTTT. Its translation: CASSYTRQGSNSPLHF.

The CDR3: CASALAGSSYEQYF. The DNA for the CDR3 is TGTGCCAGCGCCCTAGCGGGATCTTCCTACGAGCAGTACTTC. This chain links TRBV7-2 with TRBJ2-7; TRBD2 agrees at 9 bases. CDR1 and CDR2 from the germline V gene are SGHTA and FQGNSA. The CDR3 consists of 14 residues. V lost 8 bases, J lost 1 base, and 6 bases stayed unmatched.

The J gene is TRBJ1-1, the V gene TRBV5-6; D remains unclear. Germline CDR1 is SGHDT and CDR2 is YYEEEE. Between the trimmed V and J ends, which lost 4 bases and 3 bases, there was a span of 16 bases. The CDR3 is 15 amino acids. CDR3: CASSRTEFKDTEAFF. CDR3 sequence (DNA): TGTGCCAGCAGCCGTACAGAGTTTAAAGACACTGAAGCTTTCTTT. Looking up the rest from reference TRBV5-6 and TRBJ1-1 gives the full variable domain: DAGVTQSPTHLIKTRGQQVTLRCSPKSGHDTVSWYQQALGQGPQFIFQYYEEEERQRGNFPDRFSGHQFPNYSSELNVNALLLGDSALYLCASSRTEFKDTEAFFGQGTRLTVV.

This clone has more than one count but fewer than ten. The chain is built from TRBV2 and TRBJ1-1, with D unresolved. Germline CDR1 and CDR2: SNHLY and FYNNEI. The CDR3 runs 13 residues. With 6 bases removed from V and 1 base from J, the gap between germline ends came to 9 bases. CDR3 region: CASRSEGNTEAFF. CDR3 coding DNA: TGTGCCAGCAGGTCCGAGGGGAACACTGAAGCTTTCTTT.

The chain joins TRBV5-4 to TRBJ2-2; tentative D call: TRBD2 (6 bases). The germline V and J ends were trimmed by 2 bases and 6 bases, with 14 bases remaining between them. CDR1 SGHNT and CDR2 YYREEE come from the germline V gene (reference sequence). CDR3 length: 15 amino acids. In nucleotides, the CDR3 is TGTGCCAGCAGCTTCCGCGGGAAAAACCCCGGGGAGCTGTTTTTT. Protein: CASSFRGKNPGELFF.

Only one count was recorded for this clone. The V gene is TRBV19, the J gene TRBJ2-1, with a tentative D call TRBD2 (6 bases). Per germline, CDR1 LNHDA and CDR2 SQIVND (reference sequence). The CDR3 totals 14 residues. V lost 5 bases and J 3 bases, leaving 11 bases between the germline ends. The CDR3 loop is CASSPGVLYNEQFF. Written as DNA, the CDR3 is TGTGCCAGTAGTCCGGGAGTCCTCTACAATGAGCAGTTCTTC. Looking up the rest from reference TRBV19 and TRBJ2-1 gives the full variable domain: DGGITQSPKYLFRKEGQNVTLSCEQNLNHDAMYWYRQDPGQGLRLIYYSQIVNDFQKGDIAEGYSVSREKKESFPLTVTSAQKNPTAFYLCASSPGVLYNEQFFGPGTRLTVL.

The chain recombines TRBV18 with TRBJ2-3, with 15 bases fitting TRBD2. The V gene end was trimmed by 0 bases and the J gene end by 8 bases; junction bases not matched to a gene: 3. The CDR3 totals 16 residues. In germline, CDR1 is KGHSH, CDR2 LQKENI. CDR3 in amino acids: CASSPPGLAGGGTQYF. CDR3 nucleotides: TGTGCCAGCTCACCACCGGGACTAGCGGGAGGCGGTACGCAGTATTTT.

The chain recombines TRBV28 with TRBJ2-7, with 7 bases that match TRBD1. CDR1 MDHEN and CDR2 SYDVKM come from the germline V gene. The CDR3 loop spans 16 amino acids. After removal of 4 bases from V and 3 bases from J, the junction contained 12 bases not matched to a gene. Here the CDR3 reads CASSSPNRGYLYEQYF. The CDR3 nucleotides read TGTGCCAGCAGTTCACCGAACAGGGGCTATCTCTACGAGCAGTACTTC. Complete variable domain (other parts from reference TRBV28 and TRBJ2-7): DVKVTQSSRYLVKRTGEKVFLECVQDMDHENMFWYRQDPGLGLRLIYFSYDVKMKEKGDIPEGYSVSREKKERFSLILESASTNQTSMYLCASSSPNRGYLYEQYFGPGTRLTVT.

V is TRBV29-1 and J is TRBJ2-1; 8 bases map to TRBD1. Germline values: CDR1 SQVTM, CDR2 ANQGSEA. Unmatched junction bases numbered 11, after V lost 7 bases and J lost 0 bases. The CDR3 is 16 amino acids. The chain's CDR3 is CSASALGQVSYNEQFF. The CDR3 DNA sequence: TGCAGCGCTTCTGCCTTGGGACAGGTCTCCTACAATGAGCAGTTCTTC.

Note on this clone: This may come from a read error, since a much larger clone is one base off. The V gene is TRBV28, the J gene TRBJ2-1; 8 bases align to TRBD1. Germline V lookup: CDR1 MDHEN, CDR2 SYDVKM. Trimming took 4 bases from V and 4 from J; bases not matched to a gene: 3. The CDR3 is made up of 14 amino acids. CDR3 region: CASSSRTGYNEQFF. The CDR3 coding sequence is TGTGCCAGCAGTTCACGGACAGGGTACAATGAGCAGTTCTTC.

V is TRBV27 and J is TRBJ2-1, with D possibly TRBD2 on 6 matching bases. Germline CDR1 and CDR2: MNHEY and SMNVEV (reference sequence). V was trimmed by 3 bases and J by 8 bases, leaving 17 bases between them. The CDR3 runs 15 residues. The CDR3 region has the DNA TGTGCCAGCAGTTTTTGGGGACTCTCGGGGGATGAGCAGTTCTTC. Residues: CASSFWGLSGDEQFF.

V gene TRBV11-3 combines with J gene TRBJ2-1; 8 nucleotides match TRBD2. Unmatched junction bases numbered 2, after V lost 4 bases and J lost 9 bases. Germline V gene sequence: CDR1 SGHNT, CDR2 YENEEA. The CDR3 has 12 amino acids. The CDR3 protein is CASSSAGGEQFF. In DNA, the CDR3 is TGTGCCAGCAGCTCCGCGGGGGGTGAGCAGTTCTTC.

The chain carries TRBV6-1 and TRBJ2-7; D possibly corresponds to TRBD2 (5 bases). The V and J ends lost 6 bases and 2 bases respectively, with 14 bases between them. The CDR3 is 14 residues long. Germline values: CDR1 MNHNS, CDR2 SASEGT. The CDR3 DNA reads as TGTGCCAGCAGAGAGCGGAAGCCACCCTACGAGCAGTACTTC. Translating gives CASRERKPPYEQYF.

The chain employs TRBV4-1 and TRBJ2-5; D possibly matches TRBD1 or TRBD2 (5 bases each). Germline V CDR1 and CDR2: MGHRA, YSYEKL. The V and J ends lost 6 bases and 7 bases respectively, with 18 bases between them. This CDR3 contains 14 residues. CDR3 sequence reads: CASSRDGAWVTQYF. For the CDR3, the DNA is TGCGCCAGCAGTCGGGACGGAGCCTGGGTGACCCAGTACTTC.